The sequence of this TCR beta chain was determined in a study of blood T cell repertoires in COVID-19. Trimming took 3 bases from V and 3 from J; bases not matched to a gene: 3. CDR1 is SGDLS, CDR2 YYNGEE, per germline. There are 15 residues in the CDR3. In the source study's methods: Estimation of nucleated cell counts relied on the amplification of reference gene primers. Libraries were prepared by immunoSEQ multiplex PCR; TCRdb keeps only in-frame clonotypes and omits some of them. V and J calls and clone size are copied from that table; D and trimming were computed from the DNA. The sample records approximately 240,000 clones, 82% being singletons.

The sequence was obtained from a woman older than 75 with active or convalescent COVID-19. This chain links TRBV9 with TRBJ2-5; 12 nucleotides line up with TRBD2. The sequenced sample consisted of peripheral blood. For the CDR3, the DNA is TGTGCCAGCAGCGCACTAGCGGGGGGCGAAGAGACCCAGTACTTC. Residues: CASSALAGGEETQYF.